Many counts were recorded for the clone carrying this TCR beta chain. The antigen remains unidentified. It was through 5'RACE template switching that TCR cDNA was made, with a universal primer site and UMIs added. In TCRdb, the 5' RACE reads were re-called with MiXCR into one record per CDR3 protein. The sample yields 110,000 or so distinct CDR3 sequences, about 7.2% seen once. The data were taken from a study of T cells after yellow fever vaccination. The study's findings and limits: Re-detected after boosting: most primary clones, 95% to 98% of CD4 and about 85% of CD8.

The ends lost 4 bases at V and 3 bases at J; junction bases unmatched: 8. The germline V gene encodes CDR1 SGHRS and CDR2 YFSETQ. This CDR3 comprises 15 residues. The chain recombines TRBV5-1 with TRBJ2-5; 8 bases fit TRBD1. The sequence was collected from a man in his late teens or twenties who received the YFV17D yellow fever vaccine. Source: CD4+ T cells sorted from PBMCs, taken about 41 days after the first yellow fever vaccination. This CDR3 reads CASSSTGTGEETQYF. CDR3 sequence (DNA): TGCGCCAGCAGCAGTACCGGGACAGGAGAAGAGACCCAGTACTTC.